This T cell receptor beta chain was sequenced for a study of blood T cell repertoires in COVID-19. Turning to the study itself: Material from acute and convalescent COVID-19 was sourced from the United States, Italy and Spain.

The assay was immunoSEQ multiplex PCR, and TCRdb's table has in-frame clones only and misses some. The sample includes around 370,000 clones, about 93% seen only once; the top ten take roughly 3.4%. With V trimmed by 9 bases and J by 1 base, 7 bases remained unmatched. This CDR3 has 15 amino acids. Germline values: CDR1 KGHDR, CDR2 SFDVKD. Specimen: peripheral blood. V gene TRBV24-1 combines with J gene TRBJ1-1; 10 bases are shared with TRBD1. The TCR was taken from a woman aged 18-29 years who had recovered from COVID-19. CDR3 region: CATETGGQGNTEAFF. CDR3 nucleotide sequence: TGTGCCACCGAGACAGGGGGCCAGGGGAACACTGAAGCTTTCTTT.